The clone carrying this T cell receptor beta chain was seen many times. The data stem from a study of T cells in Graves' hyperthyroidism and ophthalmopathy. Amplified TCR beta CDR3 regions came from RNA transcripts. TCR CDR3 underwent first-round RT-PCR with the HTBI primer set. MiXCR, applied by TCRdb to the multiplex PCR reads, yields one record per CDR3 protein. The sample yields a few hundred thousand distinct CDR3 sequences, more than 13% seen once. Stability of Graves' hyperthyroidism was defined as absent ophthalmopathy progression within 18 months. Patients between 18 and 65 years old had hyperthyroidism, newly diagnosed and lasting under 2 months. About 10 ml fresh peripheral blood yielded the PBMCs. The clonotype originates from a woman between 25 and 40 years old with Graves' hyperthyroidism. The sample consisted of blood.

This CDR3 is CASSYSMAIQETQYF. The DNA for the CDR3 is TGTGCCAGCAGTTACTCTATGGCGATCCAAGAGACCCAGTACTTC. This chain uses TRBV27 with TRBJ2-5, with no clear D. Looked up from germline, CDR1 is MNHEY and CDR2 is SMNVEV (reference sequence). The CDR3 has 15 residues. Trimming left V 4 bases short and J 1 base short, with 13 bases between.